The 30 T cell receptor beta chains reported below all come from one sample, sequenced in a study of T cell changes during pregnancy in multiple sclerosis. Profiling relied on immunoSEQ multiplex PCR, and the TCRdb table lists in-frame clones only, not all of them. The data hold about 84,000 clones, with approximately 95% observed a single time. This sample comprised peripheral blood, obtained in the second trimester of pregnancy. Source of these receptors: a female donor in good health, enrolled as a control in a pregnancy study.

The chain employs TRBV27 and TRBJ2-2; 8 bases fit TRBD1. The J segment lost 8 bases and the V segment lost 6 bases, leaving 5 bases of the junction unmatched. The V gene's germline CDR1 is MNHEY and CDR2 SMNVEV (reference sequence). The CDR3 is made up of 13 amino acids. The chain's CDR3 is CASSDRGWGELFF. CDR3 DNA: TGTGCCAGCAGCGACAGGGGATGGGGGGAGCTGTTTTTT.

The J gene is TRBJ2-5, the V gene TRBV30, with D perhaps TRBD1 (5 bases). V lost 7 bases, J lost 1 base, and 13 bases lay in between. Germline V CDR1 and CDR2: GTSNPN, SVGIG (reference sequence). The CDR3 consists of 13 residues. The CDR3, as DNA: TGTGCCTTCTGCGTAGGGGCCCAAGAGACCCAGTACTTC. Translated: CAFCVGAQETQYF.

The chain links TRBV19 to TRBJ2-3, with 8 nucleotides matching TRBD2. Trimming cost V 5 bases and J 4 bases; bases outside gene matches: 8. The CDR3 contains 15 residues. Looked up from germline, CDR1 is LNHDA and CDR2 is SQIVND (reference sequence). The CDR3 DNA is TGTGCCAGTAGTGCGGACGGGAGGGGCTCAGATACGCAGTATTTT. The encoded protein is CASSADGRGSDTQYF.

The count of this clone is one. The chain is built from TRBV5-6 and TRBJ1-2, with D possibly being TRBD1 (6 bases). V was clipped by 4 bases and J by 1 base, with 14 bases between them. The CDR3 loop spans 15 amino acids. Germline CDR1 SGHDT, CDR2 YYEEEE. CDR3 nucleotide sequence: TGTGCCAGCAGCCCCCAGACAGGATTTAACTATGGCTACACCTTC. Translated: CASSPQTGFNYGYTF. Using reference TRBV5-6 and TRBJ1-2 for the parts outside the CDR3, the full variable domain is DAGVTQSPTHLIKTRGQQVTLRCSPKSGHDTVSWYQQALGQGPQFIFQYYEEEERQRGNFPDRFSGHQFPNYSSELNVNALLLGDSALYLCASSPQTGFNYGYTFGSGTRLTVV.

The chain uses TRBV6-6 and TRBJ1-5; D may be TRBD1 (6 bases). Trimming took off 5 bases at V and 7 bases at J, with 18 bases between the two ends. The CDR3 runs 15 residues. Germline V gives CDR1 MNHNY, CDR2 SVGAGI (reference sequence). The CDR3 protein is CASSHRVSPPQPQHF. The CDR3 nucleotides are TGTGCCAGCAGTCACAGGGTATCCCCGCCGCAGCCCCAGCATTTT.

The chain carries TRBV5-6 and TRBJ1-1; possibly TRBD1 for D (6 bases). The CDR3 runs to 14 residues. The germline CDR1 and CDR2 sequences are SGHDT and YYEEEE. The V end was cut by 4 bases, the J end by 2 bases, with 12 bases between. This chain's CDR3 is CASSLDRTNTEAFF. CDR3 DNA: TGTGCCAGCAGCCTGGACAGAACCAACACTGAAGCTTTCTTT.

This chain connects TRBV30 to TRBJ2-3; 8 bases fit TRBD2. V trimming: 5 bases; J trimming: 3 bases; junction bases outside the gene matches: 13. The CDR3 runs to 16 residues. CDR1 is GTSNPN, CDR2 SVGIG, per germline (reference sequence). The CDR3: CAWDGAGVRGTDTQYF. Here the CDR3 DNA reads TGTGCCTGGGACGGAGCGGGAGTAAGGGGTACAGATACGCAGTATTTT.

The rearrangement links TRBV2 to TRBJ2-7; the match to TRBD1 covers 9 bases. CDR1 SNHLY and CDR2 FYNNEI come from the germline V gene. The V gene end was trimmed by 6 bases and the J gene end by 3 bases; junction bases not matched to a gene: 18. The CDR3 is made up of 18 amino acids. This chain's CDR3 is CASSAYLFRDRVGYEQYF. The CDR3 DNA reads as TGTGCCAGCAGCGCCTACTTGTTCCGGGACAGGGTAGGCTACGAGCAGTACTTC.

This clone has more than one count but fewer than ten. V and J are TRBV28 and TRBJ1-5; no firm D call. V lost 7 bases and J 6 bases, leaving 19 bases between the germline ends. The germline CDR1 and CDR2 sequences are MDHEN and SYDVKM. CDR3 size: 15 residues. This chain's CDR3 is CASNEESFSGQPQHF. The CDR3, as DNA: TGTGCCAGCAACGAAGAGTCCTTTTCCGGTCAGCCCCAGCATTTT.

The genes are TRBV7-9 and TRBJ1-1; 8 nucleotides line up with TRBD1. The germline CDR1 and CDR2 sequences are SEHNR and FQNEAQ (reference sequence). After removal of 1 base from V and 4 bases from J, the junction contained 5 bases not matched to a gene. This CDR3 region has 15 residues. Here the CDR3 reads CASSLGGTGPTEAFF. The DNA of the CDR3 is TGTGCCAGCAGCTTAGGGGGGACAGGACCCACTGAAGCTTTCTTT.

CDR3 loop: CASSEPQLRFKEQFF. DNA for the CDR3: TGTGCCAGCAGTGAACCCCAACTGAGGTTTAAAGAGCAGTTCTTC. This rearrangement joins TRBV2 to TRBJ2-1; D is unresolved. Germline V CDR1 and CDR2: SNHLY, FYNNEI. This CDR3 comprises 15 residues. With 2 bases removed from V and 10 bases from J, the gap between germline ends came to 18 bases.

The rearrangement uses TRBV27 and TRBJ1-2; a possible D gene is TRBD1 (5 bases). This CDR3 contains 15 residues. The germline V gene has CDR1 MNHEY and CDR2 SMNVEV (reference sequence). V was cut by 4 bases and J by 4 bases, with 16 bases left in between. The CDR3 loop is CASSSRRGMGYGYTF. The CDR3 region has the DNA TGTGCCAGCAGTTCCCGGAGGGGTATGGGCTATGGCTACACCTTC.

V and J are TRBV19 and TRBJ2-1; 12 bases map to TRBD2. In germline, CDR1 is LNHDA, CDR2 SQIVND (reference sequence). The CDR3 is made up of 18 amino acids. V trimming: 7 bases; J trimming: 4 bases; junction bases outside the gene matches: 14. The CDR3 loop is CASNPLIGLAGFYNEQFF. The CDR3 DNA follows: TGTGCCAGTAATCCCCTAATAGGACTAGCGGGATTTTACAATGAGCAGTTCTTC.

V usage is TRBV6-1 and J usage is TRBJ1-2; D remains ambiguous. This CDR3 spans 16 amino acids. Trimming took 1 base from V and 4 from J, leaving 16 bases between them. Germline loops: CDR1 MNHNS, CDR2 SASEGT. CDR3 nucleotides: TGTGCCAGCAGTGAAGGCGTTGAGGGATCCCTCTATGGCTACACCTTC. Protein product: CASSEGVEGSLYGYTF.

The chain carries TRBV7-2 and TRBJ2-1, with D maybe TRBD2 (5 bases). The length of the CDR3 is 15 residues. V was pared by 1 base and J by 2 bases, with 9 bases between. Germline V gives CDR1 SGHTA, CDR2 FQGNSA. CDR3 protein: CASSLVLGTYNEQFF. The CDR3 coding sequence is TGTGCCAGCAGCTTAGTACTAGGAACCTACAATGAGCAGTTCTTC.

DNA for the CDR3: TGTGCCAGCAGACCAGGACTAGCTCTACGGATTCAGCACAGAAATGAGCAGTTCTTC. It translates to CASRPGLALRIQHRNEQFF. The rearrangement links TRBV11-2 to TRBJ2-1; 8 bases match TRBD2. V dropped 6 bases and J dropped 7; count of bases not matched to a gene: 23. The CDR3 spans 19 residues. CDR1 is SGHAT, CDR2 FQNNGV, per germline.

The J gene is TRBJ2-7, the V gene TRBV15; 8 bases fit TRBD1. Germline V CDR1 and CDR2: LNHNV, YYDKDF (reference sequence). The J segment lost 5 bases and the V segment lost 5 bases, leaving 8 bases of the junction unmatched. The CDR3 length is 14 residues. The CDR3 loop reads CATSGGQEGHEQYF. CDR3 DNA sequence: TGTGCCACCAGCGGGGGACAGGAAGGTCACGAGCAGTACTTC.

The gene calls are TRBV19 and TRBJ2-2; TRBD1 aligns across 11 bases. This CDR3 contains 20 residues. Per germline, CDR1 LNHDA and CDR2 SQIVND (reference sequence). Trimming removed 0 bases from V and 6 bases from J; junction bases left unmatched: 15. The CDR3 DNA sequence: TGTGCCAGTAGTATAGACGGACAGGGGGCGGCGGGAGCTTACGCCGGGGAGCTGTTTTTT. As protein: CASSIDGQGAAGAYAGELFF.

V and J are TRBV2 and TRBJ1-5; 7 bases map to TRBD1. Germline V gene sequence: CDR1 SNHLY, CDR2 FYNNEI. Germline trimming cut 1 base from V and 8 bases from J; bases unmatched to any gene: 5. The CDR3 consists of 14 residues. CDR3 bases: TGTGCCAGCAGTGAAGAAAAGACAGGGAAGCCCCAGCATTTT. Translated: CASSEEKTGKPQHF.

The genes are TRBV18 and TRBJ2-7; a possible D gene is TRBD1 (6 bases). The CDR3 has 14 residues. Germline loops: CDR1 KGHSH, CDR2 LQKENI. V was trimmed by 0 bases and J by 5 bases, leaving 11 bases between them. The CDR3 here is CASSPPGTPHEQYF. As DNA, the CDR3 is TGTGCCAGCTCACCACCCGGGACACCCCACGAGCAGTACTTC.

This chain links TRBV9 with TRBJ1-2; D is possibly TRBD1 (6 bases). The CDR3 is made up of 14 amino acids. The V and J ends lost 4 bases and 2 bases respectively, with 12 bases between them. CDR1 and CDR2 from the germline V gene are SGDLS and YYNGEE. The CDR3 DNA sequence: TGTGCCAGCAGCTCGAGGACAGAAAACTATGGCTACACCTTC. It codes for CASSSRTENYGYTF.

This chain connects TRBV7-2 to TRBJ1-2; the D gene is possibly TRBD1 (6 bases). Looked up from germline, CDR1 is SGHTA and CDR2 is FQGNSA. The CDR3 totals 16 residues. Between the trimmed V and J ends, which lost 8 bases and 8 bases, there was a span of 27 bases. In DNA, the CDR3 is TGTGCCAGCGCTCTACAGACTTTCGCAGGGGATAAGGGCTACACCTTC. This gives the protein CASALQTFAGDKGYTF.

The chain is built from TRBV14 and TRBJ2-2; D gene uncertain. CDR3 length: 13 residues. Germline values: CDR1 SGHDN, CDR2 FVKESK. Trimming pared 2 bases from V and 10 bases from J, leaving 11 bases between. CDR3 nucleotide sequence: TGTGCCAGCAGCCAAAACTATCAATCGGAGCTGTTTTTT. Translation: CASSQNYQSELFF.

The chain has TRBV18 and TRBJ2-1; 13 bases align to TRBD2. Losses at the gene ends were 3 bases for V and 10 bases for J; bases not matched to a gene: 6. Germline V gives CDR1 KGHSH, CDR2 LQKENI. CDR3 length: 15 residues. For the CDR3, the DNA is TGTGCCAGCTCACCCGGACTAGCGGGAGTAAAGGAGCAGTTCTTC. It specifies CASSPGLAGVKEQFF. Variable domain in full (rest from reference TRBV18 and TRBJ2-1): NAGVMQNPRHLVRRRGQEARLRCSPMKGHSHVYWYRQLPEEGLKFMVYLQKENIIDESGMPKERFSAEFPKEGPSILRIQQVVRGDSAAYFCASSPGLAGVKEQFFGPGTRLTVL.

The chain links TRBV2 to TRBJ2-3, with D maybe TRBD2 (7 bases). Trimming took off 7 bases at V and 3 bases at J, with 17 bases between the two ends. Looked up from germline, CDR1 is SNHLY and CDR2 is FYNNEI. CDR3 size: 15 residues. Written as DNA, the CDR3 is TGTGCCAGCAAGTTAGGGGGGGAGGCAACAGATACGCAGTATTTT. It is translated as CASKLGGEATDTQYF.

The chain is built from TRBV7-2 and TRBJ2-7; 8 bases agree with TRBD1. The CDR3 covers 14 residues. V gave up 7 bases and J gave up 4 bases; unmatched junction bases: 9. The germline V gene encodes CDR1 SGHTA and CDR2 FQGNSA. CDR3 sequence reads: CASTLSTGAYEQYF. Written as DNA, the CDR3 is TGTGCCAGCACTTTATCGACAGGGGCATACGAGCAGTACTTC.

The chain is built from TRBV5-8 and TRBJ2-3; 7 bases are shared with TRBD1. Germline V lookup: CDR1 SGHTS, CDR2 YDEGEE. CDR3 length equals 15 residues. The J segment lost 2 bases and the V segment lost 3 bases, leaving 6 bases of the junction unmatched. CDR3 in amino acids: CASSYSGGNTDTQYF. The CDR3 nucleotides are TGTGCCAGCAGCTATTCAGGGGGAAACACAGATACGCAGTATTTT.

The DNA for the CDR3 is TGTGCCAGCAGCGAGCGGGAGGCTTCCTACGAGCAGTACTTC. Its translation is CASSEREASYEQYF. The chain uses TRBV6-5 and TRBJ2-7; 9 nucleotides agree with TRBD2. The germline gives CDR1 MNHEY, CDR2 SVGAGI. V shed 6 bases, J shed 1 base, and the junction held 4 bases outside the gene matches. The CDR3 contains 14 residues.

J is TRBJ1-2 and V is TRBV19; D may be TRBD1 (6 bases). V gave up 3 bases and J gave up 13 bases, with 15 bases separating them. Germline lookup yields CDR1 LNHDA and CDR2 SQIVND (reference sequence). The CDR3 length is 12 residues. The CDR3 coding sequence is TGTGCCAGTAGTATCCTTGGGGGCGCGCTCACCTTC. The encoded protein is CASSILGGALTF. Supplemented by reference TRBV19 and TRBJ1-2, the full variable domain reads DGGITQSPKYLFRKEGQNVTLSCEQNLNHDAMYWYRQDPGQGLRLIYYSQIVNDFQKGDIAEGYSVSREKKESFPLTVTSAQKNPTAFYLCASSILGGALTFGSGTRLTVV.

J is TRBJ2-3 and V is TRBV18, with TRBD2 matching over 8 bases. The V gene's germline CDR1 is KGHSH and CDR2 LQKENI. The V and J ends lost 2 bases and 4 bases, in that order; junction bases with no gene match: 5. The CDR3 consists of 15 residues. In nucleotides, the CDR3 is TGTGCCAGCTCACCAGTCGCGGGAGGCCCAGATACGCAGTATTTT. Its protein product is CASSPVAGGPDTQYF.